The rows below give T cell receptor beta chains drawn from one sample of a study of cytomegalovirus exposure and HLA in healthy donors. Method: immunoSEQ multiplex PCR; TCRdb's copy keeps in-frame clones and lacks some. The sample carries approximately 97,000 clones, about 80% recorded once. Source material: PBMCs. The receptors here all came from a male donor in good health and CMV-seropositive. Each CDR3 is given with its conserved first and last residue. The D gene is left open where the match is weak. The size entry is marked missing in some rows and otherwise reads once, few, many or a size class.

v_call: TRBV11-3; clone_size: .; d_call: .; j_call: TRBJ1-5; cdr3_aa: CASSRGGGSPNQPQHF; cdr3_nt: TGTGCCAGCAGCCGCGGGGGGGGGTCTCCCAATCAGCCCCAGCATTTT
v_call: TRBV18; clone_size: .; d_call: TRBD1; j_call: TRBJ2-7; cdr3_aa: CASSQTGGAYEQYF; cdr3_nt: TGTGCCAGCTCGCAGACAGGGGGCGCGTACGAGCAGTACTTC
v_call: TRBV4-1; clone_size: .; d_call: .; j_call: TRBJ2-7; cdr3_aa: CASSQDRGPYEQYF; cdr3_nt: TGCGCCAGCAGCCAAGATCGGGGTCCCTACGAGCAGTACTTC
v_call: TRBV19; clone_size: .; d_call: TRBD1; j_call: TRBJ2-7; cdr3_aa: CASSTRDRSYEQYF; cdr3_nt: TGTGCCAGTAGTACCCGGGACAGGTCCTACGAGCAGTACTTC
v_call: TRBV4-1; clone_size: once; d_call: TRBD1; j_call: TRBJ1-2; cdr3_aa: CASSQVAGGVKYGYTF; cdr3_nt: TGCGCCAGCAGCCAAGTAGCAGGGGGCGTAAAGTATGGCTACACCTTC
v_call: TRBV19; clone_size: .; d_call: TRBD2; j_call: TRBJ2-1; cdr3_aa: CASSPWTSGGSNEQFF; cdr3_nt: TGTGCCAGTAGTCCCTGGACTAGCGGGGGGTCCAATGAGCAGTTCTTC
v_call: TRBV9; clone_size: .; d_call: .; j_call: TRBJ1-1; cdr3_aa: CASSVREPNTEAFF; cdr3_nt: TGTGCCAGCAGCGTTCGGGAGCCGAACACTGAAGCTTTCTTT
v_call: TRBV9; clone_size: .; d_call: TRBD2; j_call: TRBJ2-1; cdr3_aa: CASSVVSRTSANNEQFF; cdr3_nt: TGTGCCAGCAGCGTAGTGTCAAGGACTAGCGCCAACAATGAGCAGTTCTTC
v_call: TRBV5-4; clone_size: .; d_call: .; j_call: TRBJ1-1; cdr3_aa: CASNQAGNTEAFF; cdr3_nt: TGTGCCAGCAACCAGGCGGGGAACACTGAAGCTTTCTTT
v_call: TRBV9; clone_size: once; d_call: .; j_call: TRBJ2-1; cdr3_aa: CASSVGDEQFF; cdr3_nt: TGTGCCAGCAGCGTAGGAGATGAGCAGTTCTTC
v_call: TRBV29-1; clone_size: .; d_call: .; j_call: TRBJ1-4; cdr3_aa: CSTRDTRNEKLFF; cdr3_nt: TGCAGCACTCGGGACACGAGAAATGAAAAACTGTTTTTT
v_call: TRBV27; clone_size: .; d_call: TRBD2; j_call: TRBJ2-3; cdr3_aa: CASSLSLGLAGTSTDTQYF; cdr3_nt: TGTGCCAGCAGTTTATCGTTGGGACTAGCGGGGACTAGCACAGATACGCAGTATTTT
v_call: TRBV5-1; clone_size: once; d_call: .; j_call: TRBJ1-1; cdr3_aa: CASSLREGNTEAFF; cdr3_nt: TGCGCCAGCAGCTTAAGGGAGGGGAACACTGAAGCTTTCTTT
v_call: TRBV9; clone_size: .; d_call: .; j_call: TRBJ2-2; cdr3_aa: CASSPRERERTGELFF; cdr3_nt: TGTGCCAGCAGCCCAAGGGAGCGAGAGCGGACCGGGGAGCTGTTTTTT
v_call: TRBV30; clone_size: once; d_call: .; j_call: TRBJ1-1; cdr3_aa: CAGGTELMNTEAFF; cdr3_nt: TGTGCCGGGGGGACGGAGCTTATGAACACTGAAGCTTTCTTT
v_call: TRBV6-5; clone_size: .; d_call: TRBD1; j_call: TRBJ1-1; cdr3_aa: CASSYSWTGETEAFF; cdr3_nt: TGTGCCAGCAGTTACTCTTGGACAGGGGAAACTGAAGCTTTCTTT
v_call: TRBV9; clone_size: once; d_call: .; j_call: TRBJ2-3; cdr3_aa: CASSITEDTQYF; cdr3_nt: TGTGCCAGCAGCATTACTGAGGATACGCAGTATTTT
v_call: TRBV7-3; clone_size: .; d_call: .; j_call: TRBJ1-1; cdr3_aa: CASSFGGETEAFF; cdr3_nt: TGTGCCAGCAGCTTCGGGGGTGAAACTGAAGCTTTCTTT
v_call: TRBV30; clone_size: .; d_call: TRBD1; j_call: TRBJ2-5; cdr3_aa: CAWSAGTDISGTQYF; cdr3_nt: TGTGCCTGGAGTGCGGGGACAGATATTTCTGGGACCCAGTACTTC
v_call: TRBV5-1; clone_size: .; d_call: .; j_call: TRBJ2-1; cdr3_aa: CASSLRDSQNNEQFF; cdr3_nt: TGCGCCAGCAGCTTACGGGACTCACAGAACAATGAGCAGTTCTTC
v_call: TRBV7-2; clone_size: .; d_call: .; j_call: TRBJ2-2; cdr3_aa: CASSRRWGLDTGELFF; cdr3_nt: TGTGCCAGCAGCCGGAGGTGGGGTTTGGACACCGGGGAGCTGTTTTTT
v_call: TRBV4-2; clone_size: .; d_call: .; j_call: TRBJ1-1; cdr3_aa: CASRWGGNTEAFF; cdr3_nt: TGTGCCAGCCGCTGGGGGGGGAACACTGAAGCTTTCTTT
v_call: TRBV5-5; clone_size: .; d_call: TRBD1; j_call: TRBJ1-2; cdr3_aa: CASSLGQGFGYTF; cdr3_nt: TGTGCCAGCAGCTTGGGACAGGGGTTTGGCTACACCTTC
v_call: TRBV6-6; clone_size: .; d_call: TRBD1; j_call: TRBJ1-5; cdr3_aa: CASRQGARSNQPQHF; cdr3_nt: TGTGCCAGCAGGCAGGGGGCGCGGAGCAATCAGCCCCAGCATTTT
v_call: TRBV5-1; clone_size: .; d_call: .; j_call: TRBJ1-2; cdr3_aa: CASSFSGYGYTF; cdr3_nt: TGCGCCAGCAGTTTTTCAGGCTATGGCTACACCTTC
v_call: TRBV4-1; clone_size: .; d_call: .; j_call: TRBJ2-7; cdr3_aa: CASSQIRARQSSYEQYF; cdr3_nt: TGCGCCAGCAGCCAAATTCGCGCGCGACAGAGCTCCTACGAGCAGTACTTC
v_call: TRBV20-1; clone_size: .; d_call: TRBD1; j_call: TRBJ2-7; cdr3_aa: CSATTGFEQYF; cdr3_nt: TGCAGTGCGACGACAGGGTTCGAGCAGTACTTC
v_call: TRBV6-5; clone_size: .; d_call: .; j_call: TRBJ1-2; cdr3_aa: CASSYSSVGRRGYTF; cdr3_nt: TGTGCCAGCAGTTACTCCTCTGTAGGGAGAAGGGGCTACACCTTC
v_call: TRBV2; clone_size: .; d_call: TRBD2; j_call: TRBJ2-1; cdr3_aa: CASSEGWGGSYNEQFF; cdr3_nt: TGTGCCAGCAGTGAAGGATGGGGGGGCTCCTACAATGAGCAGTTCTTC
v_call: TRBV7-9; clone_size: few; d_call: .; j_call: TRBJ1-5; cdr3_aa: CASSPRGAEGGQPQHF; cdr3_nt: TGTGCCAGCAGCCCTCGGGGGGCTGAAGGGGGTCAGCCCCAGCATTTT
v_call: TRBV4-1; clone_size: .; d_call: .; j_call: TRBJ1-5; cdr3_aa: CASSPSSFPRQPQHF; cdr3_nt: TGCGCCAGCAGCCCTTCATCCTTCCCCCGGCAGCCCCAGCATTTT
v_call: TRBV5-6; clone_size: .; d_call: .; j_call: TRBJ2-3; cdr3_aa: CASSLTATQYF; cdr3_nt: TGTGCCAGCAGCTTGACTGCCACGCAGTATTTT
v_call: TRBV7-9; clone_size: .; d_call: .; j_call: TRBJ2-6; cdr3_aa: CASSRGANVLTF; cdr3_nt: TGTGCCAGCAGCCGGGGGGCCAACGTCCTGACTTTC